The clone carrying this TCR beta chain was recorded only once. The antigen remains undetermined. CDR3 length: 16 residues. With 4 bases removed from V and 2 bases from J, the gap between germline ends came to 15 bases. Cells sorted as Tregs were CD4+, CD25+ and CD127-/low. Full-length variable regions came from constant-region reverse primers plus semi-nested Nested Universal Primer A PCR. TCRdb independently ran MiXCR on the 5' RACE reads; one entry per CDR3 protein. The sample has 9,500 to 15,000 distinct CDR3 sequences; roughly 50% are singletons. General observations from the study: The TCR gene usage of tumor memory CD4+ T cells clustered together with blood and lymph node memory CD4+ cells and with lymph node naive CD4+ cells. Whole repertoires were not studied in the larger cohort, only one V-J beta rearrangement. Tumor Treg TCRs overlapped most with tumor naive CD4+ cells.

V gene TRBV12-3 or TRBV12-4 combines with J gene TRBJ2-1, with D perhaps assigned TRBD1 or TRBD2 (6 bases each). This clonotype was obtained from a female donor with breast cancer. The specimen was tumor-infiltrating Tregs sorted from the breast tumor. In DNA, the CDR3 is TGTGCCAGCAGTTCTACCACCGGGGGCCCCTACAATGAGCAGTTCTTC. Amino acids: CASSSTTGGPYNEQFF.